A single sample is the source of the 25 T cell receptor beta chains below, sequenced in a study of T cells in tuberculosis. Sorting used thawed, overnight-rested PBMC stained with anti-CD3, a viability dye and GMM-loaded CD1B tetramer. The CD1B tetramers carried C32 glucose monomycolate purified from Rhodococcus equi. Data came from immunoSEQ multiplex PCR; TCRdb stores just in-frame clones and leaves some out. The sample records 61,000 or so clones, around 81% being singletons. Source material: CD1b-GMM tetramer-negative cells sorted from PBMCs. Every receptor here comes from an adult woman with latent tuberculosis.

The chain joins TRBV9 to TRBJ2-6, with D possibly TRBD2 on 5 matching bases. CDR1 and CDR2 (germline): SGDLS, YYNGEE. The CDR3 is 17 residues long. V was pared by 0 bases and J by 4 bases, with 14 bases between. CDR3 nucleotides: TGTGCCAGCAGCGTAGGGGGAAGCGGACCCGGGGCCAACGTCCTGACTTTC. Encoded protein: CASSVGGSGPGANVLTF.

This rearrangement joins TRBV27 to TRBJ2-5; 9 nucleotides line up with TRBD1. With the DNA end fitting TRBJ2-7 better, the J assignment may be wrong. The V gene's germline CDR1 is MNHEY and CDR2 SMNVEV (reference sequence). This CDR3 spans 13 amino acids. CDR3 amino acids: CASSRTGAYEQYF. The CDR3 DNA is TGTGCCAGCAGCCGGACAGGGGCCTACGAGCAGTACTTC.

CDR3 nucleotides: TGTGCCAGTTCGCAGAGGGGAACAGGGGGCTATGGCTACACCTTC. Amino acid sequence: CASSQRGTGGYGYTF. This chain uses TRBV25-1 with TRBJ1-2; 8 bases match TRBD1. V trimming: 9 bases; J trimming: 4 bases; junction bases outside the gene matches: 13. The CDR3 loop spans 15 amino acids. Germline loops: CDR1 MGHDK, CDR2 SYGVNS.

The chain recombines TRBV2 with TRBJ1-2; D uncertain. This CDR3 is built from 12 residues. V was trimmed by 3 bases and J by 3 bases, leaving 5 bases between them. Looked up from germline, CDR1 is SNHLY and CDR2 is FYNNEI. CDR3 DNA: TGTGCCAGCAGTGATCCGTACTATGGCTACACCTTC. Translation gives CASSDPYYGYTF.

This clone was observed a handful of times. The rearrangement links TRBV2 to TRBJ1-3; weak D call: TRBD1 (6 bases). Germline V gene data show CDR1 as SNHLY and CDR2 as FYNNEI. Trimming took off 4 bases at V and 2 bases at J, with 9 bases between the two ends. The CDR3 contains 14 residues. CDR3 nucleotides: TGTGCCAGCAGTGCGACAGGCGCTGGAAACACCATATATTTT. This translates into CASSATGAGNTIYF.

V gene TRBV10-3 combines with J gene TRBJ2-3; weak D call: TRBD2 (6 bases). The CDR3 is 14 amino acids. CDR1 and CDR2 (germline): ENHRY, SYGVKD. Between the trimmed V and J ends, which lost 8 bases and 4 bases, there was a span of 16 bases. CDR3 residues: CAIGTAGSPDTQYF. CDR3 nucleotides: TGTGCCATCGGGACTGCCGGTTCCCCAGATACGCAGTATTTT.

Remarks on this clone: This sample also contains other DNA sequences that code for the same CDR3. This chain links TRBV6-5 with TRBJ1-2; 8 bases fit TRBD1. V lost 6 bases, J lost 7 bases, and 10 bases stayed unmatched. Germline assignment: CDR1 MNHEY and CDR2 SVGAGI. The CDR3 is 14 amino acids. DNA of the CDR3: TGTGCCAGCAGCTCTTCGCAGGGGGCGCTTGGCTACACCTTC. This gives the protein CASSSSQGALGYTF.

The genes are TRBV7-2 and TRBJ2-2, with D possibly being TRBD1 (7 bases). The CDR3 sequence is 15 residues long. Germline CDR1 and CDR2: SGHTA and FQGNSA. The V and J ends lost 4 bases and 5 bases respectively, with 14 bases between them. This chain's CDR3 is CASSSTGAGTGELFF. The CDR3 DNA reads as TGTGCCAGCAGCTCCACAGGGGCGGGGACCGGGGAGCTGTTTTTT. The full variable domain, its missing parts supplied by reference TRBV7-2 and TRBJ2-2, is GAGVSQSPSNKVTEKGKDVELRCDPISGHTALYWYRQSLGQGLEFLIYFQGNSAPDKSGLPSDRFSAERTGGSVSTLTIQRTQQEDSAVYLCASSSTGAGTGELFFGEGSRLTVL.

This clone has only a few counts. The chain is built from TRBV4-3 and TRBJ1-2; no clear D. Trimming pared 1 base from V and 6 bases from J, leaving 15 bases between. The germline V gene encodes CDR1 LGHNA and CDR2 YSLEER. This CDR3 has 15 amino acids. The CDR3 DNA reads TGCGCCAGCAGCCAAGGGAGGCTGTTGTGGGATGGCTACACCTTC. Residues: CASSQGRLLWDGYTF.

The V gene is TRBV7-8, the J gene TRBJ2-5, with 10 bases identical to TRBD1. The CDR3 is 16 amino acids. CDR1 and CDR2 from the germline V gene are SGHVS and FQNEAQ. The V segment lost 7 bases and the J segment 4 bases; nucleotides outside the gene matches: 12. The CDR3 bases are TGTGCCAGCAAGCGGGTCGGACAGGGGGTCATAGAGACCCAGTACTTC. Encoded protein: CASKRVGQGVIETQYF. The whole variable domain, filled in from reference TRBV7-8 and TRBJ2-5, reads GAGVSQSPRYKVAKRGQDVALRCDPISGHVSLFWYQQALGQGPEFLTYFQNEAQLDKSGLPSDRFFAERPEGSVSTLKIQRTQQEDSAVYLCASKRVGQGVIETQYFGPGTRLLVL.

The genes are TRBV5-1 and TRBJ1-1; no definite D call. Germline V CDR1 and CDR2: SGHRS, YFSETQ. The CDR3 is made up of 15 amino acids. The germline V and J ends were trimmed by 0 bases and 0 bases, with 9 bases remaining between them. DNA of the CDR3: TGCGCCAGCAGCTTGGTGGCCGATATGAACACTGAAGCTTTCTTT. It specifies CASSLVADMNTEAFF.

This rearrangement joins TRBV10-1 to TRBJ2-7; TRBD1 might be the D (7 bases). Looked up from germline, CDR1 is WNHNN and CDR2 is SYGVQD (reference sequence). This CDR3 spans 13 amino acids. The V gene lost 8 bases and the J gene lost 5 bases, with 16 bases spanning the gap. The CDR3 here is CASSRGVEHEQYF. The CDR3 nucleotides are TGCGCCAGCTCCAGGGGGGTCGAGCACGAGCAGTACTTC.

This clone has just one count. The chain links TRBV7-2 to TRBJ1-5, with unresolved D. The germline V gene has CDR1 SGHTA and CDR2 FQGNSA. Trimming left V 3 bases short and J 4 bases short, with 7 bases between. CDR3 length: 13 residues. CDR3: CASSFEINQPQHF. Written as DNA, the CDR3 is TGTGCCAGCAGCTTCGAGATTAATCAGCCCCAGCATTTT.

This chain links TRBV5-1 with TRBJ1-1; TRBD1 matches 9 bases. Germline V gives CDR1 SGHRS, CDR2 YFSETQ. V shed 4 bases and J 4 bases; nucleotides not matched to a gene: 14. This CDR3 is 17 amino acids long. The CDR3 loop reads CASSLVIPGTGSTEAFF. The CDR3 DNA reads TGCGCCAGCAGCCTTGTAATACCCGGGACAGGGAGCACTGAAGCTTTCTTT. Together with reference TRBV5-1 and TRBJ1-1, the CDR3 gives the full variable domain: KAGVTQTPRYLIKTRGQQVTLSCSPISGHRSVSWYQQTPGQGLQFLFEYFSETQRNKGNFPGRFSGRQFSNSRSEMNVSTLELGDSALYLCASSLVIPGTGSTEAFFGQGTRLTVV.

Written as DNA, the CDR3 is TGTGCCAGCAGCGTTACAGGGGGCGCAACGGAAGGCTACACCTTC. Translated: CASSVTGGATEGYTF. The gene calls are TRBV2 and TRBJ1-2, with 9 bases aligning to TRBD1. The CDR3 is 15 residues long. Germline V lookup: CDR1 SNHLY, CDR2 FYNNEI. The trim removed 6 bases at V and 8 bases at J, leaving 13 bases unmatched. The whole variable domain, remainder taken from reference TRBV2 and TRBJ1-2, is EPEVTQTPSHQVTQMGQEVILRCVPISNHLYFYWYRQILGQKVEFLVSFYNNEISEKSEIFDDQFSVERPDGSNFTLKIRSTKLEDSAMYFCASSVTGGATEGYTFGSGTRLTVV.

The chain has TRBV18 and TRBJ2-5, with D possibly matching TRBD2 (5 bases). Germline lookup yields CDR1 KGHSH and CDR2 LQKENI. The germline V and J ends were trimmed by 8 bases and 1 base, with 8 bases remaining between them. The CDR3 totals 12 residues. CDR3 sequence (DNA): TGTGCCAGCGAGGACTTCCAAGAGACCCAGTACTTC. Amino acids: CASEDFQETQYF.

The V gene is TRBV29-1, the J gene TRBJ2-1; TRBD2 is a possible D gene (5 bases). CDR3 length equals 15 residues. Trimming took 3 bases from V and 7 from J, leaving 19 bases between them. Germline values: CDR1 SQVTM, CDR2 ANQGSEA. CDR3 protein: CSVDEGNSWMNEQFF. As DNA, the CDR3 is TGCAGCGTTGATGAGGGAAATAGTTGGATGAATGAGCAGTTCTTC.

The genes are TRBV14 and TRBJ1-5; no reliable D call. The CDR3 is 14 residues long. Germline assignment: CDR1 SGHDN and CDR2 FVKESK. The germline V and J ends were trimmed by 1 base and 6 bases, with 10 bases remaining between them. The CDR3 spells CASSQVGVGQPQHF. CDR3 nucleotide sequence: TGTGCCAGCAGCCAAGTCGGGGTCGGTCAGCCCCAGCATTTT.

A few counts support this clone. J is TRBJ1-3 and V is TRBV4-2; D is unclear. Trimming removed 5 bases from V and 0 bases from J, with 11 bases in between. The length of the CDR3 is 15 residues. From germline, CDR1 is LGHNA and CDR2 YNFKEQ. CDR3 coding DNA: TGTGCCAGCAGCGGAGGACTGAGCTCTGGAAACACCATATATTTT. As protein: CASSGGLSSGNTIYF.

CDR3 amino acids: CASKGGLDEQYF. The CDR3, as DNA: TGTGCCAGCAAAGGAGGGCTCGACGAGCAGTACTTC. The chain uses TRBV28 and TRBJ2-7; maybe TRBD2 (6 bases). This CDR3 contains 12 residues. V lost 7 bases to trimming and J lost 5 bases, with 12 bases between them. CDR1 and CDR2 from the germline V gene are MDHEN and SYDVKM.

This chain uses TRBV15 with TRBJ2-5; D possibly corresponds to TRBD1 (6 bases). Germline CDR1 is LNHNV and CDR2 is YYDKDF (reference sequence). The CDR3 consists of 16 residues. Trimming took off 3 bases at V and 2 bases at J, with 16 bases between the two ends. CDR3 sequence: CATSRESARGQETQYF. CDR3 bases: TGTGCCACCAGCAGGGAATCCGCGAGGGGGCAAGAGACCCAGTACTTC. Together with reference TRBV15 and TRBJ2-5, the CDR3 gives the full variable domain: DAMVIQNPRYQVTQFGKPVTLSCSQTLNHNVMYWYQQKSSQAPKLLFHYYDKDFNNEADTPDNFQSRRPNTSFCFLDIRSPGLGDTAMYLCATSRESARGQETQYFGPGTRLLVL.

A remark on this clone: A junction boundary mismatches the germline segment, possibly from a read error. The J gene is TRBJ1-1, the V gene TRBV20-1; D uncertain. CDR1 DFQATT and CDR2 SNEGSKA come from the germline V gene (reference sequence). This CDR3 spans 11 amino acids. The DNA for the CDR3 is TGCAGTGCAAAACAGAACGCTGAAGCTTTCTTT. Its protein product is CSAKQNAEAFF.

With regard to this clone: In the same sample, other DNA sequences code for this CDR3. The chain has TRBV29-1 and TRBJ1-1; no firm D call. The CDR3 runs 10 residues. V lost 0 bases and J 14 bases, leaving 10 bases between the germline ends. The germline V gene has CDR1 SQVTM and CDR2 ANQGSEA. For the CDR3, the DNA is TGCAGCGTTGAAGATGGGGAGGCCTTCTTT. Its translation is CSVEDGEAFF.

This chain links TRBV7-9 with TRBJ2-7; D might be TRBD2 (7 bases). This CDR3 is built from 15 residues. Deletions cut 2 bases from V and 3 bases from J, with 14 bases between. Per germline, CDR1 SEHNR and CDR2 FQNEAQ (reference sequence). This chain's CDR3 is CASSLYAGANYEQYF. The CDR3 DNA reads as TGTGCCAGCAGCTTATACGCGGGGGCCAACTACGAGCAGTACTTC.

V is TRBV28 and J is TRBJ1-5; 7 bases line up with TRBD1. CDR1 and CDR2 from the germline V gene are MDHEN and SYDVKM. The V gene end was trimmed by 6 bases and the J gene end by 8 bases; junction bases not matched to a gene: 13. The CDR3 is made up of 15 amino acids. DNA for the CDR3: TGTGCCAGCAGAGACCGGGACAGCTCCGGGAAGCCCCAGCATTTT. Translation: CASRDRDSSGKPQHF.